A single sample is the source of the 28 T cell receptor beta chains below, sequenced in a study of technical replicates of blood from four donors. Repertoires were generated with immunoSEQ multiplex PCR, while TCRdb's copy carries only in-frame clones and drops some. Counted here are 45,000 to 50,000 clones, about 90% occurring once; the ten biggest clones make up under 4%. The sample consisted of PBMCs. These receptors came from a human donor in good health. Some clones in this sample may be carry-over from other donors' samples.

In the case of this clone: A read error may account for a junction end that differs from germline. The chain has TRBV15 and TRBJ1-3; TRBD1 is a possible D gene (5 bases). Germline CDR1 is LNHNV and CDR2 is YYDKDF (reference sequence). This CDR3 comprises 17 residues. CDR3 sequence: CATSRASDGGFGSTIYF. The CDR3 coding sequence is TGTGCCACCAGCAGAGCCTCGGACGGGGGTTTCGGAAGCACCATATATTTT.

The rearrangement links TRBV23-1 to TRBJ2-1; D is unresolved. TRBV23-1 is an open reading frame, and its role is uncertain. The V end was cut by 4 bases, the J end by 6 bases, with 31 bases between. The CDR3 spans 20 residues. The CDR3 nucleotides read TGCGCCAGCAGTCGTGTCTTAGACTTTCTGTCGTATATCTACCTCAATGAGCAGTTCTTC. It translates to CASSRVLDFLSYIYLNEQFF.

The gene calls are TRBV19 and TRBJ2-1; TRBD2 agrees at 8 bases. CDR3 size: 13 residues. The germline CDR1 and CDR2 sequences are LNHDA and SQIVND (reference sequence). V lost 7 bases and J lost 8; bases outside the gene matches: 7. CDR3 region: CASKAGGMDEQFF. The CDR3 DNA follows: TGTGCCAGTAAGGCGGGAGGAATGGATGAGCAGTTCTTC. Full variable domain (outside the CDR3, taken from reference TRBV19 and TRBJ2-1): DGGITQSPKYLFRKEGQNVTLSCEQNLNHDAMYWYRQDPGQGLRLIYYSQIVNDFQKGDIAEGYSVSREKKESFPLTVTSAQKNPTAFYLCASKAGGMDEQFFGPGTRLTVL.

CDR3 protein: CASSHVLESQETQYF. CDR3 in DNA: TGTGCCAGCAGCCACGTACTAGAGAGTCAAGAGACCCAGTACTTC. V gene TRBV11-1 combines with J gene TRBJ2-5; D may be TRBD2 (5 bases). This CDR3 is 15 amino acids long. V was cut by 5 bases and J by 2 bases, with 15 bases left in between. Germline values: CDR1 SGHAT, CDR2 FQDESV (reference sequence).

The chain joins TRBV2 to TRBJ1-1; D is unclear. The CDR3 has 14 amino acids. Deletions cut 6 bases from V and 4 bases from J, with 15 bases between. CDR1 and CDR2 from the germline V gene are SNHLY and FYNNEI. The CDR3 sequence: CASSNNLGGTEAFF. The DNA for the CDR3 is TGTGCCAGCAGCAACAATCTCGGAGGCACTGAAGCTTTCTTT.

The chain is built from TRBV11-3 and TRBJ2-7; possible D gene TRBD1, 6 bases. The V end was cut by 2 bases, the J end by 1 base, with 18 bases between. The CDR3 runs to 17 residues. CDR1 is SGHNT and CDR2 is YENEEA in the germline V gene. The CDR3: CASSLHRNRAPSYEQYF. The CDR3 nucleotides are TGTGCCAGCAGCTTACATCGAAACAGGGCACCATCCTACGAGCAGTACTTC.

This clone was counted between two and nine times. The chain combines TRBV6-1 with TRBJ1-6; D perhaps matches TRBD1 (6 bases). V was trimmed by 3 bases and J by 10 bases, leaving 19 bases between them. Germline V CDR1 and CDR2: MNHNS, SASEGT. The CDR3 has 16 amino acids. CDR3 loop: CASSDWRIQGSSPLHF. CDR3 DNA sequence: TGTGCCAGCAGTGATTGGCGTATACAGGGCTCCTCACCCCTCCACTTT.

This clone occurred a few times. The chain links TRBV5-1 to TRBJ2-3; 14 bases line up with TRBD2. J lost 8 bases, V lost 4 bases, and 9 bases had no gene match. The CDR3 is made up of 16 amino acids. The V gene's germline CDR1 is SGHRS and CDR2 YFSETQ. The CDR3 loop reads CASSLGTSGGLFTQYF. CDR3 bases: TGCGCCAGCAGCCTAGGGACTAGCGGGGGACTCTTTACGCAGTATTTT.

As to this clone: The germline gene is not matched at one end of the junction; a read error may be the cause. The V gene is TRBV5-6, the J gene TRBJ1-1; unclear D gene. The CDR3 loop spans 14 amino acids. The germline gives CDR1 SGHDT, CDR2 YYEEEE. This CDR3 reads CASSSRVEQQSSSF. In DNA form, the CDR3 reads TGTGCCAGCAGCTCGAGGGTTGAACAGCAGTCCAGTTCTTTT.

The V call is TRBV5-1, the J call TRBJ1-2; D is undetermined. CDR1 and CDR2 (germline): SGHRS, YFSETQ. The CDR3 consists of 16 residues. V lost 0 bases and J 7 bases, leaving 19 bases between the germline ends. CDR3 loop: CASSLAKRTAFGGYTF. DNA of the CDR3: TGCGCCAGCAGCTTGGCCAAGCGGACCGCGTTCGGTGGCTACACCTTC.

V is TRBV7-7 and J is TRBJ2-2, with 7 bases lining up with TRBD1. Germline CDR1 reads SSHAT; CDR2 reads FNYEAQ (reference sequence). V lost 5 bases to trimming and J lost 5 bases; unmatched junction nucleotides: 8. CDR3 length equals 15 residues. CDR3 sequence: CASSRDSRLTGELFF. The CDR3, as DNA: TGTGCCAGCAGCCGGGACAGCCGATTGACCGGGGAGCTGTTTTTT.

The chain couples TRBV5-4 to TRBJ2-7, with D possibly being TRBD1 (5 bases). The CDR3 loop spans 12 amino acids. V shed 4 bases and J shed 6 bases, with 11 bases lying between them. CDR1 is SGHNT, CDR2 YYREEE, per germline (reference sequence). Here the CDR3 reads CASSTDSSEQYF. The CDR3 DNA reads TGTGCCAGCAGCACCGACAGTAGCGAGCAGTACTTC.

V and J are TRBV7-9 and TRBJ2-1, with 7 bases fitting TRBD2. V lost 4 bases to trimming and J lost 0 bases; unmatched junction nucleotides: 6. This CDR3 is 16 amino acids long. Germline CDR1 and CDR2: SEHNR and FQNEAQ (reference sequence). The CDR3 sequence: CASSSESGISYNEQFF. DNA for the CDR3: TGTGCCAGCAGCTCCGAGAGCGGGATCTCCTACAATGAGCAGTTCTTC.

The chain recombines TRBV25-1 with TRBJ2-1, with a tentative D call TRBD1 (6 bases). Per germline, CDR1 MGHDK and CDR2 SYGVNS. Trimming removed 1 base from V and 8 bases from J, with 15 bases in between. CDR3 length: 15 residues. The CDR3 region is CASSEFSGAGHEQFF. In DNA form, the CDR3 reads TGTGCCAGCAGTGAATTTTCAGGGGCGGGTCATGAGCAGTTCTTC.

The V gene is TRBV5-6, the J gene TRBJ2-7, with 10 bases lining up with TRBD1. The CDR3 spans 15 residues. The germline CDR1 and CDR2 sequences are SGHDT and YYEEEE. Trimming took 3 bases from V and 2 from J; bases not matched to a gene: 5. In DNA, the CDR3 is TGTGCCAGCAGCTCGGGGACAGGGGTCACCTACGAGCAGTACTTC. This gives the protein CASSSGTGVTYEQYF.

For the CDR3, the DNA is TGTGCCAGCAGCCGAACTACGGGGGTGGAGGTTGTAGGTGGCTACACCTTC. The encoded protein is CASSRTTGVEVVGGYTF. This chain connects TRBV7-2 to TRBJ1-2, with a weak D call TRBD1 (5 bases). This CDR3 has 17 residues. Trimming cost V 5 bases and J 7 bases, with 26 bases left between them. The germline CDR1 and CDR2 sequences are SGHTA and FQGNSA.

This rearrangement joins TRBV15 to TRBJ1-1, with TRBD1 matching over 7 bases. V gave up 4 bases and J gave up 5 bases; unmatched junction bases: 4. This CDR3 contains 13 residues. Germline CDR1 is LNHNV and CDR2 is YYDKDF (reference sequence). For the CDR3, the DNA is TGTGCCACCAGCATAAAGGGACAGACTGAAGCTTTCTTT. Translating it yields CATSIKGQTEAFF. Supplemented by reference TRBV15 and TRBJ1-1, the full variable domain reads DAMVIQNPRYQVTQFGKPVTLSCSQTLNHNVMYWYQQKSSQAPKLLFHYYDKDFNNEADTPDNFQSRRPNTSFCFLDIRSPGLGDTAMYLCATSIKGQTEAFFGQGTRLTVV.

V gene TRBV6-4 combines with J gene TRBJ2-1; TRBD1 matches at 9 bases. The CDR3 spans 15 residues. With 4 bases clipped from V and 0 bases from J, the junction kept 1 base outside the gene matches. In germline, CDR1 is MRHNA, CDR2 SNTAGT. The CDR3 protein is CASSGGQGSYNEQFF. In DNA, the CDR3 is TGTGCCAGCAGTGGGGGACAGGGCTCCTACAATGAGCAGTTCTTC.

The chain uses TRBV25-1 and TRBJ2-2; possibly TRBD2 for D (6 bases). This CDR3 comprises 13 residues. The germline V gene has CDR1 MGHDK and CDR2 SYGVNS. Between the trimmed V and J ends, which lost 6 bases and 4 bases, there was a span of 9 bases. The CDR3 protein is CASRGGSTGELFF. CDR3 nucleotide sequence: TGTGCCAGCAGGGGGGGTTCCACCGGGGAGCTGTTTTTT. Full variable domain (remainder filled in from reference TRBV25-1 and TRBJ2-2): EADIYQTPRYLVIGTGKKITLECSQTMGHDKMYWYQQDPGMELHLIHYSYGVNSTEKGDLSSESTVSRIRTEHFPLTLESARPSHTSQYLCASRGGSTGELFFGEGSRLTVL.

The chain combines TRBV6-1 with TRBJ1-5, with 9 bases that match TRBD1. V was clipped by 6 bases and J by 7 bases; unmatched bases: 7. The CDR3 spans 14 residues. CDR1 is MNHNS, CDR2 SASEGT, per germline. For the CDR3, the DNA is TGTGCCAGCAGCACGGGACAGGGTCACCAGCCCCAGCATTTT. Its protein product is CASSTGQGHQPQHF.

The chain couples TRBV7-9 to TRBJ1-2; no clear D. The CDR3 spans 15 residues. Germline V gene data show CDR1 as SEHNR and CDR2 as FQNEAQ (reference sequence). Trimming stripped 1 base from V and 5 bases from J, with 14 bases between. In DNA, the CDR3 is TGTGCCAGCAGCTTAGTTGCGGGCGAAATATATGGCTACACCTTC. Its translation: CASSLVAGEIYGYTF.

J is TRBJ2-5 and V is TRBV5-1; 8 bases map to TRBD1. Germline V gene sequence: CDR1 SGHRS, CDR2 YFSETQ. The CDR3 runs to 16 residues. Trimming took 4 bases from V and 6 from J; bases not matched to a gene: 14. The CDR3 DNA reads TGCGCCAGCAGCCAAGGACAGGGAGGCGGGCTACAGACCCAGTACTTC. It codes for CASSQGQGGGLQTQYF.

The rearrangement links TRBV10-3 to TRBJ1-2; TRBD1 agrees at 7 bases. The V gene's germline CDR1 is ENHRY and CDR2 SYGVKD. The CDR3 spans 15 residues. V shed 3 bases, J shed 4 bases, and the junction held 8 bases outside the gene matches. This CDR3 reads CAISDPGQRTYGYTF. The CDR3 nucleotides read TGTGCCATCAGTGACCCGGGACAGAGAACCTATGGCTACACCTTC.

The chain employs TRBV5-6 and TRBJ2-3, with 9 bases matching TRBD2. The V segment lost 7 bases and the J segment 5 bases; nucleotides outside the gene matches: 8. This CDR3 comprises 14 residues. Germline CDR1 and CDR2: SGHDT and YYEEEE. DNA of the CDR3: TGTGCCAGCCTGGGGAGCGGGGGGTTAGATACGCAGTATTTT. Its protein product is CASLGSGGLDTQYF.

This chain links TRBV6-6 with TRBJ1-1; maybe TRBD1 (6 bases). Germline CDR1 reads MNHNY; CDR2 reads SVGAGI (reference sequence). V lost 6 bases and J 1 base, leaving 9 bases between the germline ends. There are 13 residues in the CDR3. The CDR3 region is CASSRQENTEAFF. CDR3 sequence (DNA): TGTGCCAGCAGCAGACAGGAGAACACTGAAGCTTTCTTT.

This chain connects TRBV5-1 to TRBJ2-7, with D uncertain. From germline, CDR1 is SGHRS and CDR2 YFSETQ. Trimming cost V 2 bases and J 1 base, with 13 bases left between them. The CDR3 has 15 amino acids. CDR3 protein: CASSFSEARSYEQYF. For the CDR3, the DNA is TGCGCCAGCAGCTTCAGTGAGGCAAGATCCTACGAGCAGTACTTC.

The table lists this clone with a count of one. DNA for the CDR3: TGTGCCAGCAGCTTAGTTGGCACCGCACCCCTCCACTTT. It encodes CASSLVGTAPLHF. The J gene is TRBJ1-6, the V gene TRBV7-9; D call uncertain. V was cut by 1 base and J by 11 bases, with 9 bases left in between. CDR1 is SEHNR, CDR2 FQNEAQ, per germline (reference sequence). This CDR3 has 13 amino acids. Complete variable domain (other parts from reference TRBV7-9 and TRBJ1-6): DTGVSQNPRHKITKRGQNVTFRCDPISEHNRLYWYRQTLGQGPEFLTYFQNEAQLEKSRLLSDRFSAERPKGSFSTLEIQRTEQGDSAMYLCASSLVGTAPLHFGNGTRLTVT.

The genes are TRBV6-1 and TRBJ2-3; 10 nucleotides align to TRBD2. CDR3 length: 16 amino acids. Germline-derived CDR1 and CDR2 are MNHNS and SASEGT. V shed 0 bases and J 5 bases; nucleotides not matched to a gene: 5. CDR3 in amino acids: CASSEASGGAQDTQYF. In DNA form, the CDR3 reads TGTGCCAGCAGTGAAGCAAGCGGGGGGGCCCAAGATACGCAGTATTTT.